What follows are 7 T cell receptor beta chains derived from one specimen sequenced in a study of T cells after yellow fever vaccination. From the 5' RACE reads, TCRdb called clonotypes with MiXCR, one entry per CDR3 protein. The sample yields 100,000 or so distinct CDR3 sequences, roughly 10% seen once. The sequencing here drew on CD8+ T cells not binding an NS4B(214-222) dextramer, sorted from PBMCs, taken around 15 days after the first yellow fever vaccination. The receptors derive from a young man who received the YFV17D yellow fever vaccine.

This clonotype was observed a few times. The chain recombines TRBV15 with TRBJ2-3, with 10 bases matching TRBD1. CDR1 is LNHNV, CDR2 YYDKDF, per germline (reference sequence). V shed 0 bases and J 4 bases; nucleotides not matched to a gene: 4. The CDR3 is made up of 16 amino acids. CDR3 residues: CATSRERGQGADTQYF. The CDR3 region has the DNA TGTGCCACCAGCAGAGAGAGAGGACAGGGGGCAGATACGCAGTATTTT.

The chain carries TRBV4-2 and TRBJ2-5; D is possibly TRBD2 (5 bases). Germline V gene sequence: CDR1 LGHNA, CDR2 YNFKEQ. V was cut by 0 bases and J by 2 bases, with 10 bases left in between. CDR3 length: 15 amino acids. The CDR3 loop reads CASSQDPDWQETQYF. CDR3 bases: TGTGCCAGCAGCCAAGATCCGGACTGGCAAGAGACCCAGTACTTC.

The genes are TRBV3-1 and TRBJ2-3; no reliable D call. CDR1 LGHDT and CDR2 YNNKEL come from the germline V gene (reference sequence). The CDR3 length is 14 residues. V gave up 8 bases and J gave up 2 bases, with 14 bases separating them. CDR3 nucleotides: TGTGCCAGCCGGCGGTGGGCTTACACAGATACGCAGTATTTT. This sequence encodes CASRRWAYTDTQYF.

The rearrangement uses TRBV3-1 and TRBJ2-7; tentatively, D is TRBD2 (5 bases). V lost 3 bases and J lost 6, with 9 bases in between. The germline gives CDR1 LGHDT, CDR2 YNNKEL (reference sequence). This CDR3 region has 12 residues. The DNA for the CDR3 is TGTGCCAGCAGCCAGGGAGCTGGCGAGCAGTACGTC. Its protein product is CASSQGAGEQYV.

This sequence joins TRBV7-8 and TRBJ2-5; 9 positions match TRBD2. CDR1 is SGHVS, CDR2 FQNEAQ, per germline. V dropped 0 bases and J dropped 4; count of bases not matched to a gene: 12. The CDR3 runs 18 residues. The CDR3 DNA is TGTGCCAGCAGCTTAGCGCTAGGGGTAGCGGGGGTCGTAGAGACCCAGTACTTC. It is translated as CASSLALGVAGVVETQYF.

The genes are TRBV5-1 and TRBJ1-1, with 9 bases identical to TRBD1. The junction had 5 bases not matched to a gene; V was cut back by 5 bases and J by 6 bases. Germline values: CDR1 SGHRS, CDR2 YFSETQ. The CDR3 loop spans 13 amino acids. The CDR3 DNA reads as TGCGCCAGCAGTACAGGGGGCCAGGCTGAAGCTTTCTTT. Its translation: CASSTGGQAEAFF. Full variable domain (missing parts from reference TRBV5-1 and TRBJ1-1): KAGVTQTPRYLIKTRGQQVTLSCSPISGHRSVSWYQQTPGQGLQFLFEYFSETQRNKGNFPGRFSGRQFSNSRSEMNVSTLELGDSALYLCASSTGGQAEAFFGQGTRLTVV.

The chain is built from TRBV9 and TRBJ1-2; D is undetermined. V was pared by 3 bases and J by 3 bases, with 15 bases between. Germline V CDR1 and CDR2: SGDLS, YYNGEE. The CDR3 loop spans 15 amino acids. The CDR3 loop is CASSAGLERDYGYTF. In DNA, the CDR3 is TGTGCCAGCAGCGCCGGATTAGAAAGGGACTATGGCTACACCTTC.